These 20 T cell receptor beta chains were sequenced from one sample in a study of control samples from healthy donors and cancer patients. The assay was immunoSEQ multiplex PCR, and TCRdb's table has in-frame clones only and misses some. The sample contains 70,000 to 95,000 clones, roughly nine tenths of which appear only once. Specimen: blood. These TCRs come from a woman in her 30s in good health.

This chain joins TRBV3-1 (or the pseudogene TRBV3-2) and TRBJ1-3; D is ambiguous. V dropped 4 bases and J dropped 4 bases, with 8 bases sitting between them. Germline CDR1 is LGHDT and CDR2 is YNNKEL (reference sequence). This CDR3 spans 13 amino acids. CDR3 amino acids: CASSRGSGNTIYF. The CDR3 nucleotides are TGTGCCAGCAGCCGTGGTTCAGGAAACACCATATATTTT.

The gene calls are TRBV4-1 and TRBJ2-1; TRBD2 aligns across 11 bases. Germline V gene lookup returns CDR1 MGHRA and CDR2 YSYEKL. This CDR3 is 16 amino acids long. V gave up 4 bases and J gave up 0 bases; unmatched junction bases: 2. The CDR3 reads CASSRGLAGSYNEQFF. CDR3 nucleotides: TGCGCCAGCAGCCGAGGACTAGCGGGCTCCTACAATGAGCAGTTCTTC.

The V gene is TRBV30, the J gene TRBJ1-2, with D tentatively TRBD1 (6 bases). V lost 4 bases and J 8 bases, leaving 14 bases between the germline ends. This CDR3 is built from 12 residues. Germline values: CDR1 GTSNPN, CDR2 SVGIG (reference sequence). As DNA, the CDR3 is TGTGCCTGGAACGCAGGGAGGGGGGGCTACACCTTC. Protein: CAWNAGRGGYTF.

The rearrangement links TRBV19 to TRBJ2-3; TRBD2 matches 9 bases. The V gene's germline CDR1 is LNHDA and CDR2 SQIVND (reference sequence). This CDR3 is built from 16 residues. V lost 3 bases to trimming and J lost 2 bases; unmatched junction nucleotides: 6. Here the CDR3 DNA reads TGTGCCAGTAGTATGGGGCTAGCGGGAAACACAGATACGCAGTATTTT. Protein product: CASSMGLAGNTDTQYF.

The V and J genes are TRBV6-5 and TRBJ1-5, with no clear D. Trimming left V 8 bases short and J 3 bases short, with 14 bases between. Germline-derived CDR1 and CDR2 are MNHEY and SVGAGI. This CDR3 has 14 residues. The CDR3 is CASSFSRDNQPQHF. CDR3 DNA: TGTGCCAGCTCGTTTTCCCGGGACAATCAGCCCCAGCATTTT.

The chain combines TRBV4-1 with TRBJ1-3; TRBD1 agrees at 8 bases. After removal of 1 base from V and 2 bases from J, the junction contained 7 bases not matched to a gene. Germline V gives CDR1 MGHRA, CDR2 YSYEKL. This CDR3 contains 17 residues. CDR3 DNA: TGCGCCAGCAGCCAAGGCACGGCCAGGGGGCCTGGAAACACCATATATTTT. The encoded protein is CASSQGTARGPGNTIYF.

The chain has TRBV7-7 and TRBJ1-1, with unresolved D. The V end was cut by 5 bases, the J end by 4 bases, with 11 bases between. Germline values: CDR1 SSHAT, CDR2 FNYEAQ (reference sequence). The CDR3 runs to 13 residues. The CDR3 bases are TGTGCCAGCAGCCCCCGGACGGGCACTGAAGCTTTCTTT. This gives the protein CASSPRTGTEAFF.

In DNA, the CDR3 is TGTGCCAGCAGCAAACGTAACCTGTTGATGAACACTGAAGCTTTCTTT. Its protein is CASSKRNLLMNTEAFF. This rearrangement joins TRBV21-1 to TRBJ1-1. TRBV21-1 is a listed pseudogene. This CDR3 has 16 residues.

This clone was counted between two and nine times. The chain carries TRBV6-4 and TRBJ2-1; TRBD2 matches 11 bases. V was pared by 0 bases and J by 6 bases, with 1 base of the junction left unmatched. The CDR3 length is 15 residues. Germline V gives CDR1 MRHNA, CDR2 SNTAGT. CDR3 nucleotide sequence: TGTGCCAGCAGTGACTCTAGCGGGGGGGCCAATGAGCAGTTCTTC. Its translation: CASSDSSGGANEQFF.

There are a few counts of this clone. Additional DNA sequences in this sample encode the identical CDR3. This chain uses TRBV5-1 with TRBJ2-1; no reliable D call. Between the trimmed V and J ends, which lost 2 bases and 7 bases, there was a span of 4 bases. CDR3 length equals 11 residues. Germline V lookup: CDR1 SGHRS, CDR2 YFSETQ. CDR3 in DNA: TGCGCCAGCAGCTTCGATAATGAGCAGTTCTTC. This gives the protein CASSFDNEQFF.

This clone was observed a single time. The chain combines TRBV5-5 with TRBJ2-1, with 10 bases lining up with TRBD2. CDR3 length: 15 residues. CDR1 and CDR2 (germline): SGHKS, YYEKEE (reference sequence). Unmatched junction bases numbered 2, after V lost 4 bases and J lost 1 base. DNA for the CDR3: TGTGCCAGCAGCCCGACTAGCGGGTCCTACAATGAGCAGTTCTTC. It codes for CASSPTSGSYNEQFF. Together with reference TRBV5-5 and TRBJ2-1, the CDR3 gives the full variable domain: DAGVTQSPTHLIKTRGQQVTLRCSPISGHKSVSWYQQVLGQGPQFIFQYYEKEERGRGNFPDRFSARQFPNYSSELNVNALLLGDSALYLCASSPTSGSYNEQFFGPGTRLTVL.

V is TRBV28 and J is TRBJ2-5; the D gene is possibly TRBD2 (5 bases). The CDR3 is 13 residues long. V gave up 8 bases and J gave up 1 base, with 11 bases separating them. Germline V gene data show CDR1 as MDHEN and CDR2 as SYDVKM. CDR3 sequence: CASVKAGQETQYF. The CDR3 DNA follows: TGTGCCAGCGTCAAGGCGGGCCAAGAGACCCAGTACTTC.

CDR3 loop: CASSPEEGGEAEAFF. DNA of the CDR3: TGTGCCAGCAGCCCTGAGGAGGGGGGCGAAGCTGAAGCTTTCTTT. The rearrangement uses TRBV7-9 and TRBJ1-1; D possibly corresponds to TRBD1 (6 bases). V was trimmed by 5 bases and J by 6 bases, leaving 19 bases between them. The length of the CDR3 is 15 residues. Germline CDR1 SEHNR, CDR2 FQNEAQ (reference sequence).

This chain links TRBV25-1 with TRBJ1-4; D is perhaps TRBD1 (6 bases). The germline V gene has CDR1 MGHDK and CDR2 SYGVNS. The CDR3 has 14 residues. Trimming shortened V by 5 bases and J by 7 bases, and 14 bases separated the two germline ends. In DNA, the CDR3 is TGTGCCAGCAGTCTTCAGGGGATTGGTGAAAAACTGTTTTTT. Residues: CASSLQGIGEKLFF.

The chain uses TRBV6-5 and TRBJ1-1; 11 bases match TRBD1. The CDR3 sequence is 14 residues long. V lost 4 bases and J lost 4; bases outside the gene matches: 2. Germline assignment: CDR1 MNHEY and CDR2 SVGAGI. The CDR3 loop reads CASSFGTGGTEAFF. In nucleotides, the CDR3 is TGTGCCAGCAGTTTCGGGACAGGGGGCACTGAAGCTTTCTTT.

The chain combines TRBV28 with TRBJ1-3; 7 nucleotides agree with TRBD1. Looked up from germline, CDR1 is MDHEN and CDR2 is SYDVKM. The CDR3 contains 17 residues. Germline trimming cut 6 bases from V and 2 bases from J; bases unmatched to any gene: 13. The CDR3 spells CASSPVYRGTTGNTIYF. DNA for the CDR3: TGTGCCAGCAGCCCCGTTTACAGGGGAACAACTGGAAACACCATATATTTT.

This CDR3 reads CASSQEAGSKKEKLFF. In DNA form, the CDR3 reads TGTGCCAGCAGCCAAGAAGCCGGGTCCAAAAAGGAAAAACTGTTTTTT. The V gene is TRBV4-2, the J gene TRBJ1-4; D gene ambiguous. The CDR3 loop spans 16 amino acids. V lost 0 bases, J lost 8 bases, and 16 bases lay in between. Germline V gene lookup returns CDR1 LGHNA and CDR2 YNFKEQ.

The CDR3 sequence: CASSPYKNIQYF. In nucleotides, the CDR3 is TGTGCCAGCAGCCCTTATAAAAACATTCAGTACTTC. The chain is built from TRBV12-3 or TRBV12-4 and TRBJ2-4, with D hard to call. V lost 6 bases to trimming and J lost 4 bases, with 7 bases between them. This CDR3 is 12 amino acids long.

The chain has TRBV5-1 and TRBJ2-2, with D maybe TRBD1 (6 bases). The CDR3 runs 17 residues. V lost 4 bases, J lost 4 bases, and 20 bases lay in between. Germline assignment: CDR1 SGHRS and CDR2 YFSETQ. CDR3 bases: TGCGCCAGCAGCCCTCGTGGGGCAGGGGCGCTCACCGGGGAGCTGTTTTTT. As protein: CASSPRGAGALTGELFF.

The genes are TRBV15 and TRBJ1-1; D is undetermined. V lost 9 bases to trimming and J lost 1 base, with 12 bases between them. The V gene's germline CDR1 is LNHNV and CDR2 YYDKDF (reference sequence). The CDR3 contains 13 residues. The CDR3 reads CATQTRRNTEAFF. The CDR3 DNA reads TGTGCCACACAAACCCGCAGGAACACTGAAGCTTTCTTT. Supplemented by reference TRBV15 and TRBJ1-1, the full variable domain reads DAMVIQNPRYQVTQFGKPVTLSCSQTLNHNVMYWYQQKSSQAPKLLFHYYDKDFNNEADTPDNFQSRRPNTSFCFLDIRSPGLGDTAMYLCATQTRRNTEAFFGQGTRLTVV.